Listed below are T cell receptor beta chains from one sample, sequenced in a study of CD8+ T cells in alopecia areata. Some clones are missing from TCRdb's copy, which holds only in-frame ones; the method was immunoSEQ multiplex PCR. The sample includes some 190,000 clones, roughly three fifths of them seen just once. The specimen was CD4+ T cells sorted from blood, collected at approximately week 42, from a patient treated with tofacitinib. These receptor sequences come from a human donor with alopecia areata. Each CDR3 is given with its conserved first and last residue. The order of the fields is clone size, J gene, V gene, D gene, CDR3 protein, CDR3 DNA. The D gene is left open where the match is weak. A clone size is listed for some rows: how often the clone was seen (once, few, many), or a class if it is expanded.

size: NA
J: TRBJ2-5
V: TRBV6-1
D: NA
CDR3: CASRRGLAQETQYF
DNA: TGTGCCAGCAGAAGGGGCCTAGCCCAAGAGACCCAGTACTTC

size: NA
J: TRBJ1-4
V: TRBV7-7
D: TRBD1
CDR3: CASSHGQGAGEKLFF
DNA: TGTGCCAGCAGCCATGGACAGGGGGCTGGAGAAAAACTGTTTTTT

size: NA
J: TRBJ2-3
V: TRBV29-1
D: NA
CDR3: CSVSGLHADTQYF
DNA: TGCAGCGTTTCGGGACTCCACGCAGATACGCAGTATTTT

size: few
J: TRBJ1-2
V: TRBV5-5
D: NA
CDR3: CASSGTRYGYTF
DNA: TGTGCCAGCAGCGGGACGAGGTATGGCTACACCTTC

size: NA
J: TRBJ2-7
V: TRBV11-3
D: TRBD1
CDR3: CASGGTGVGYEQYF
DNA: TGTGCCAGCGGTGGCACAGGGGTGGGCTACGAGCAGTACTTC

size: NA
J: TRBJ2-1
V: TRBV7-3
D: NA
CDR3: CASGLGWPSNEQFF
DNA: TGTGCCAGCGGCCTTGGATGGCCGTCCAATGAGCAGTTCTTC

size: NA
J: TRBJ2-1
V: TRBV5-1
D: NA
CDR3: CASSLAQSSYNEQFF
DNA: TGCGCCAGCAGCTTGGCTCAGAGCTCCTACAATGAGCAGTTCTTC

size: NA
J: TRBJ1-4
V: TRBV7-9
D: TRBD1
CDR3: CASSLGTANEKLFF
DNA: TGTGCCAGCAGCCTCGGGACAGCTAATGAAAAACTGTTTTTT

size: few
J: TRBJ2-1
V: TRBV7-2
D: NA
CDR3: CASSLMSSYNEQFF
DNA: TGTGCCAGCAGCCTCATGAGCTCCTACAATGAGCAGTTCTTC

size: NA
J: TRBJ1-2
V: TRBV5-6
D: NA
CDR3: CASSLRRGLIYGYTF
DNA: TGTGCCAGCAGCTTGCGGAGGGGATTGATCTATGGCTACACCTTC

size: NA
J: TRBJ2-7
V: TRBV29-1
D: NA
CDR3: CSVVTVPELEQYF
DNA: TGCAGCGTTGTAACAGTACCTGAGCTCGAGCAGTACTTC

size: NA
J: TRBJ1-2
V: TRBV6-5
D: TRBD1
CDR3: CASSYRQGRHGYTF
DNA: TGTGCCAGCAGTTACAGACAGGGGCGACATGGCTACACCTTC

size: NA
J: TRBJ2-5
V: TRBV14
D: NA
CDR3: CASSQVGTQYF
DNA: TGTGCCAGCAGCCAAGTTGGGACCCAGTACTTC

size: NA
J: TRBJ2-1
V: TRBV12-5
D: NA
CDR3: CASGLTMIGQFF
DNA: TGTGCTAGTGGTTTAACGATGATCGGGCAGTTCTTC

size: NA
J: TRBJ1-5
V: TRBV29-1
D: NA
CDR3: CSVGGFDQPQHF
DNA: TGCAGCGTTGGTGGGTTCGATCAGCCCCAGCATTTT

size: NA
J: TRBJ1-1
V: TRBV10-2
D: NA
CDR3: CASSLGTANTEAFF
DNA: TGCGCCAGCTCCCTTGGGACGGCGAACACTGAAGCTTTCTTT

size: NA
J: TRBJ1-1
V: TRBV29-1
D: TRBD1
CDR3: CSVEEDDRGIEAFF
DNA: TGCAGCGTTGAAGAAGATGACAGGGGGATTGAAGCTTTCTTT

size: few
J: TRBJ2-7
V: TRBV27
D: NA
CDR3: CASSFGRSSYEQYF
DNA: TGTGCCAGCAGTTTCGGCAGGAGCTCCTACGAGCAGTACTTC

size: NA
J: TRBJ2-3
V: TRBV29-1
D: TRBD2
CDR3: CSVEGLAGSDTQYF
DNA: TGCAGCGTTGAGGGACTAGCGGGGAGCGATACGCAGTATTTT

size: NA
J: TRBJ2-3
V: TRBV30
D: TRBD2
CDR3: CAWSGGTKADTQYF
DNA: TGTGCCTGGAGCGGAGGGACTAAAGCAGATACGCAGTATTTT

size: NA
J: TRBJ1-3
V: TRBV28
D: NA
CDR3: CASSSVGSGNTIYF
DNA: TGTGCCAGCAGTTCGGTAGGCTCTGGAAACACCATATATTTT

size: few
J: TRBJ2-7
V: TRBV29-1
D: NA
CDR3: CSVEDRPGEQYF
DNA: TGCAGCGTTGAAGATAGGCCGGGCGAGCAGTACTTC

size: NA
J: TRBJ1-2
V: TRBV11-2
D: TRBD1
CDR3: CASSPWGQQDGYTF
DNA: TGTGCCAGCAGTCCCTGGGGACAGCAAGATGGCTACACCTTC

size: NA
J: TRBJ1-5
V: TRBV19
D: TRBD1
CDR3: CASSPTDRGNQPQHF
DNA: TGTGCCAGTAGTCCCACGGACAGGGGAAATCAGCCCCAGCATTTT

size: NA
J: TRBJ2-1
V: TRBV9
D: TRBD1
CDR3: CASSPRDRTYNEQFF
DNA: TGTGCCAGCAGCCCCCGGGACAGGACCTACAATGAGCAGTTCTTC

size: NA
J: TRBJ2-1
V: TRBV7-2
D: TRBD2
CDR3: CASSLEASGEREQFF
DNA: TGTGCCAGCAGCTTAGAGGCTAGCGGGGAGCGGGAGCAGTTCTTC

size: NA
J: TRBJ2-1
V: TRBV10-3
D: TRBD2
CDR3: CAISDSGGAYNEQFF
DNA: TGTGCCATCAGTGACAGCGGGGGTGCCTACAATGAGCAGTTCTTC

size: few
J: TRBJ2-1
V: TRBV11-2
D: TRBD2
CDR3: CASSLAPAGGYNEQFF
DNA: TGTGCCAGCAGCTTAGCCCCAGCGGGGGGCTACAATGAGCAGTTCTTC

size: NA
J: TRBJ1-5
V: TRBV6-6
D: NA
CDR3: CASSLPTEASNQPQHF
DNA: TGTGCCAGCAGTCTACCGACAGAGGCTAGCAATCAGCCCCAGCATTTT

size: NA
J: TRBJ1-6
V: TRBV7-9
D: NA
CDR3: CASSLAQGGGSPLHF
DNA: TGTGCCAGCAGCTTAGCGCAGGGTGGGGGTTCACCCCTCCACTTT

size: NA
J: TRBJ1-1
V: TRBV29-1
D: NA
CDR3: CSVVYGKNTEAFF
DNA: TGCAGCGTTGTATACGGGAAGAACACTGAAGCTTTCTTT

size: NA
J: TRBJ1-2
V: TRBV15
D: NA
CDR3: CATSRDQGTNYGYTF
DNA: TGTGCCACCAGCAGAGATCAGGGAACTAACTATGGCTACACCTTC

size: few
J: TRBJ1-2
V: TRBV29-1
D: NA
CDR3: CSVEILAGGGGYTF
DNA: TGCAGCGTTGAAATCCTGGCGGGGGGTGGTGGCTACACCTTC

size: NA
J: TRBJ1-1
V: TRBV6-1
D: NA
CDR3: CASTEVTEAFF
DNA: TGTGCCAGCACCGAAGTAACTGAAGCTTTCTTT

size: NA
J: TRBJ2-2
V: TRBV2
D: NA
CDR3: CASGQNTGELFF
DNA: TGTGCCAGCGGACAGAACACCGGGGAGCTGTTTTTT

size: NA
J: TRBJ2-3
V: TRBV29-1
D: NA
CDR3: CSPDGVGTDTQYF
DNA: TGCAGCCCTGACGGGGTAGGCACAGATACGCAGTATTTT

size: few
J: TRBJ2-1
V: TRBV19
D: NA
CDR3: CASMAGALNEQFF
DNA: TGTGCCAGTATGGCGGGGGCCCTCAATGAGCAGTTCTTC